Following are 13 T cell receptor beta chains from one sample sequenced in a study of cytomegalovirus exposure and HLA in healthy donors. TCRdb keeps only in-frame clones here, not all; method: immunoSEQ multiplex PCR. The repertoire includes approximately 210,000 clones, about 90% of them detected once, and 2.5% to 3.5% sits in the top ten. The source material was PBMCs. The receptors were gathered from a woman aged 18-29 years in good health and CMV-seronegative.

This clone was recorded only once. The gene calls are TRBV2 and TRBJ2-5, with 11 bases matching TRBD2. Germline CDR1 reads SNHLY; CDR2 reads FYNNEI. This CDR3 is 16 amino acids long. V was pared by 4 bases and J by 2 bases, with 6 bases of the junction left unmatched. CDR3 residues: CASSAPTSGVQETQYF. In DNA, the CDR3 is TGTGCCAGCAGTGCTCCGACTAGCGGGGTACAAGAGACCCAGTACTTC.

The V gene is TRBV7-8, the J gene TRBJ1-3; D is undetermined. The length of the CDR3 is 13 residues. CDR1 is SGHVS, CDR2 FQNEAQ, per germline. V lost 5 bases and J lost 4, with 9 bases in between. CDR3: CASSPSSGNTIYF. Here the CDR3 DNA reads TGTGCCAGCAGCCCCTCGTCCGGAAACACCATATATTTT.

The chain is built from TRBV27 and TRBJ2-1, with TRBD2 identical over 7 bases. Per the germline V gene, CDR1 is MNHEY and CDR2 is SMNVEV (reference sequence). CDR3 length: 15 amino acids. V shed 1 base and J 7 bases; nucleotides not matched to a gene: 7. This chain's CDR3 is CASSLWAGVTNEQFF. Here the CDR3 DNA reads TGTGCCAGCAGTTTATGGGCGGGAGTAACGAATGAGCAGTTCTTC.

V and J are TRBV6-5 and TRBJ2-3; unclear D gene. V was clipped by 0 bases and J by 2 bases, with 6 bases between them. This CDR3 is 14 amino acids long. Germline V gene data show CDR1 as MNHEY and CDR2 as SVGAGI. CDR3 DNA: TGTGCCAGCAGTTACTCGGGCGTCACAGATACGCAGTATTTT. Amino acid sequence: CASSYSGVTDTQYF.

This clone was counted only a few times. V and J are TRBV5-6 and TRBJ1-2, with D unresolved. The V gene lost 5 bases and the J gene lost 3 bases, with 14 bases spanning the gap. The CDR3 is made up of 14 amino acids. Germline V lookup: CDR1 SGHDT, CDR2 YYEEEE. The DNA of the CDR3 is TGTGCCAGCAGACTGGTCTCTCAGGACTATGGCTACACCTTC. This gives the protein CASRLVSQDYGYTF.

V gene TRBV7-9 combines with J gene TRBJ2-1; D is unclear. The germline V gene has CDR1 SEHNR and CDR2 FQNEAQ (reference sequence). This CDR3 is 12 amino acids long. Trimming pared 4 bases from V and 10 bases from J, leaving 11 bases between. The DNA of the CDR3 is TGTGCCAGCAGCTATAGTGGGCGAGAGCAGTTCTTC. The encoded protein is CASSYSGREQFF.

This rearrangement joins TRBV5-4 to TRBJ2-7, with 12 positions matching TRBD1. CDR1 is SGHNT, CDR2 YYREEE, per germline (reference sequence). The CDR3 is 15 amino acids. Losses at the gene ends were 4 bases for V and 7 bases for J; bases not matched to a gene: 9. The CDR3 DNA is TGTGCCAGCAGCGCTCCGGGACAGGGGGCGGGGGAGCAGTACTTC. Protein sequence: CASSAPGQGAGEQYF.

In this sample, this clone turned up a few times. The CDR3 DNA follows: TGTGCCTGGAGCCGGGACAGACCCTATGGCTACACCTTC. Translated, it gives CAWSRDRPYGYTF. This sequence joins TRBV30 and TRBJ1-2; 7 bases are a match to TRBD1. In germline, CDR1 is GTSNPN, CDR2 SVGIG (reference sequence). This CDR3 contains 13 residues. J was trimmed by 4 bases and V by 3 bases; bases with no gene match: 5.

The chain employs TRBV13 and TRBJ1-1; TRBD1 might be the D (6 bases). The V end lost 6 bases, the J end lost 4 bases, and 15 bases lay between the germline ends. The germline V gene encodes CDR1 PRHDT and CDR2 FYEKMQ (reference sequence). The CDR3 covers 14 residues. CDR3 nucleotides: TGTGCCAGCAGGGTGGGACATTCCTCCACTGAAGCTTTCTTT. Encoded protein: CASRVGHSSTEAFF.

The gene calls are TRBV5-8 and TRBJ2-1; 8 bases fit TRBD1. The V gene end was trimmed by 0 bases and the J gene end by 1 base; junction bases not matched to a gene: 12. Germline V gene sequence: CDR1 SGHTS, CDR2 YDEGEE. This CDR3 has 19 amino acids. The CDR3 is CASSLEDRVFPLSYNEQFF. In DNA, the CDR3 is TGTGCCAGCAGCTTGGAGGACAGGGTTTTTCCTCTTTCCTACAATGAGCAGTTCTTC.

The chain links TRBV12-5 to TRBJ1-1, with D tentatively TRBD1 (5 bases). The CDR3 is made up of 17 amino acids. CDR1 is LGHNT, CDR2 FRNRAP, per germline. Trimming removed 0 bases at V and 1 base at J, with 15 bases between. CDR3 region: CASGLVGGAGPNTEAFF. For the CDR3, the DNA is TGTGCTAGTGGTTTGGTCGGGGGAGCAGGGCCGAACACTGAAGCTTTCTTT.

This clone has a handful of counts. The gene calls are TRBV5-1 and TRBJ2-2; possible D gene TRBD2, 6 bases. CDR3 size: 16 residues. Germline V gives CDR1 SGHRS, CDR2 YFSETQ. V lost 1 base, J lost 3 bases, and 13 bases lay in between. The DNA for the CDR3 is TGCGCCAGCAGCTTGTTTGGGGGGTTTGACACCGGGGAGCTGTTTTTT. This translates into CASSLFGGFDTGELFF.

This chain uses TRBV30 with TRBJ2-1, with D unclear. CDR3 length: 15 residues. Germline V gene sequence: CDR1 GTSNPN, CDR2 SVGIG (reference sequence). Trimming removed 0 bases at V and 0 bases at J, with 9 bases between. The CDR3 region is CAWSVLRTSYNEQFF. In DNA, the CDR3 is TGTGCCTGGAGTGTACTACGAACCTCCTACAATGAGCAGTTCTTC. The entire variable domain, with the rest obtained from reference TRBV30 and TRBJ2-1, is as follows: SQTIHQWPATLVQPVGSPLSLECTVEGTSNPNLYWYRQAAGRGLQLLFYSVGIGQISSEVPQNLSASRPQDRQFILSSKKLLLSDSGFYLCAWSVLRTSYNEQFFGPGTRLTVL.